This TCR beta chain comes out of a study of CD8 T cells in Susac syndrome. Germline V gives CDR1 MDHEN, CDR2 SYDVKM. The CDR3 sequence is 13 residues long. V dropped 9 bases and J dropped 5 bases, with 14 bases sitting between them. The authors reverse transcribed about 0.5 to 1 ug RNA with random hexamers. TCRdb analysed the immunoSEQ multiplex PCR reads with MiXCR anew, one entry per CDR3 protein. The profile covers about 150,000 distinct CDR3 sequences, with around 95% appearing a single time and around 0.21% taken by the ten largest. The authors carried out high-throughput sequencing of TCR beta. They applied it to CD8+ and CD4+ T cells obtained from blood. The CD8+ and CD4+ T cells were isolated magnetically using a negative isolation approach, whereas the TEMRA cells were enriched by FACS.

V gene TRBV28 combines with J gene TRBJ1-5, with D possibly matching TRBD1 (6 bases). Source material: CD8+ T cells from PBMCs. This clonotype was obtained from a human donor with multiple sclerosis. The CDR3 bases are TGTGCCAGTCATACAGGGCTCGATCAGCCCCAGCATTTT. Translation gives CASHTGLDQPQHF.